Listed below are T cell receptor beta chains from one sample, sequenced in a study of T cell responses to AZD1222 COVID-19 vaccine. Method: immunoSEQ multiplex PCR; TCRdb's copy keeps in-frame clones and lacks some. The data show under 150,000 clones, about 90% seen once. The sample consisted of peripheral blood, taken on day 0 of AZD1222 vaccination. The receptors stem from an adult in good health. Both conserved end residues are part of each CDR3. A D gene is named only where the DNA matches it firmly. Clone size is given for some rows only: seen once, a few or many times, or a class if the clone is expanded.

.	TRBV28	.	TRBJ1-6	TGTGCCAGCAGTTTGGGCGGCTATAATTCACCCCTCCACTTT	CASSLGGYNSPLHF
.	TRBV30	.	TRBJ1-5	TGTGCCTGGAGTGTACTTTCTAGCAATCAGCCCCAGCATTTT	CAWSVLSSNQPQHF
.	TRBV29-1	once	TRBJ1-1	TGCAGCGTTGGGTCCCGGGGGCTAAACACTGAAGCTTTCTTT	CSVGSRGLNTEAFF
.	TRBV6-1	.	TRBJ2-1	TGTGCCACCGGAGTTACTGAGATAATCAATGAGCAGTTCTTC	CATGVTEIINEQFF
.	TRBV6-5	.	TRBJ1-1	TGTGCCAGCAGTTACGGGGGGTCGAGCACTTGGGCTTTCTTT	CASSYGGSSTWAFF
.	TRBV19	.	TRBJ1-4	TGTGCCAGTTCGGACGGGGGGGTAGGAGAAAAACTGTTTTTT	CASSDGGVGEKLFF
.	TRBV3-1/TRBV3-2	.	TRBJ1-6	TGTGCCAGCAGCCAACAACTACAGAGCTCCTATAATTCACCCCTCCACTTT	CASSQQLQSSYNSPLHF
TRBD1	TRBV7-9	.	TRBJ1-2	TGTGCCAGCAAGGGGGCGGGACAGGGCTATGGCTACACCTTC	CASKGAGQGYGYTF
.	TRBV3-1/TRBV3-2	.	TRBJ1-1	TGTGCCAGCAGCCTATACAGCACCATATTGAACACTGAAGCTTTCTTT	CASSLYSTILNTEAFF
.	TRBV28	.	TRBJ2-5	TGTGCCAGCAGTGAAGAGACCCAGTACTTC	CASSEETQYF